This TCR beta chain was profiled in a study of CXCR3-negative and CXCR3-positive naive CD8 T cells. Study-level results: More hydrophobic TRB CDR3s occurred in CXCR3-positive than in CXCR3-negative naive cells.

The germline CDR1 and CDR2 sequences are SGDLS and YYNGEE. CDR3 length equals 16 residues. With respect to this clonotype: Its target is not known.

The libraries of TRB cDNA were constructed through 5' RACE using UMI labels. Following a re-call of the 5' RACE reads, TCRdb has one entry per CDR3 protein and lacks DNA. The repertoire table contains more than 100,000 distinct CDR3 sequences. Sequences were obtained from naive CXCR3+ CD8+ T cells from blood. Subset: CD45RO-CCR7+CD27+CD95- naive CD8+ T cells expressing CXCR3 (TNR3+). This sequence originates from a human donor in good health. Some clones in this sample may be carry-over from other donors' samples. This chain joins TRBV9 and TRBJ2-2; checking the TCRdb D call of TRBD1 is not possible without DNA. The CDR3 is CASSVVEAPYTGELFF.